Listed here are 14 T cell receptor beta chains from one sample, sequenced in a study of blood T cell repertoires in COVID-19. Measured with immunoSEQ multiplex PCR; TCRdb has only the in-frame clones, and not every one. The table shows around 100,000 clones, with 91% occurring only once. Sequences were obtained from peripheral blood. These receptors were taken from a human donor with active COVID-19. The donor label of this sample is uncertain.

The chain has TRBV20-1 and TRBJ1-6; perhaps TRBD1 as D (5 bases). Trimming cost V 3 bases and J 9 bases, with 15 bases left between them. The CDR3 contains 14 residues. Germline V gene lookup returns CDR1 DFQATT and CDR2 SNEGSKA (reference sequence). CDR3 coding DNA: TGCAGTGCTAGTGAAGGGCAGGGCAGTTCACCCCTCCACTTT. Translation gives CSASEGQGSSPLHF.

As DNA, the CDR3 is TGTGCCAGCAGGGAACAGGGGACTGAAGCTTTCTTT. This codes for CASREQGTEAFF. The chain combines TRBV2 with TRBJ1-1; 7 bases fit TRBD1. The CDR3 runs 12 residues. The germline V gene encodes CDR1 SNHLY and CDR2 FYNNEI. V trimming: 6 bases; J trimming: 5 bases; junction bases outside the gene matches: 3. The full variable domain, with the rest looked up from reference TRBV2 and TRBJ1-1, is EPEVTQTPSHQVTQMGQEVILRCVPISNHLYFYWYRQILGQKVEFLVSFYNNEISEKSEIFDDQFSVERPDGSNFTLKIRSTKLEDSAMYFCASREQGTEAFFGQGTRLTVV.

The chain joins TRBV27 to TRBJ1-6; TRBD1 matches 8 bases. Germline-derived CDR1 and CDR2 are MNHEY and SMNVEV (reference sequence). After removal of 6 bases from V and 10 bases from J, the junction contained 5 bases not matched to a gene. CDR3 size: 13 residues. CDR3 in amino acids: CASSKDRGSPLHF. CDR3 coding DNA: TGTGCCAGCAGCAAAGACAGGGGCTCACCCCTCCACTTT.

The chain couples TRBV6-6 to TRBJ1-1, with no clear D. Per the germline V gene, CDR1 is MNHNY and CDR2 is SVGAGI (reference sequence). The V end lost 5 bases, the J end lost 2 bases, and 18 bases lay between the germline ends. The CDR3 has 16 residues. The CDR3 nucleotides read TGTGCCAGCAGTACCGACCGAGGAGGGAATAACACTGAAGCTTTCTTT. Translated: CASSTDRGGNNTEAFF.

This clone was detected ten times or more. The chain links TRBV18 to TRBJ1-6, with 7 bases fitting TRBD1. Germline V lookup: CDR1 KGHSH, CDR2 LQKENI. This CDR3 is built from 18 residues. J lost 6 bases, V lost 2 bases, and 13 bases had no gene match. Here the CDR3 DNA reads TGTGCCAGCTCACCATTGTCCGGGACAGATACATTTAATTCACCCCTCCACTTT. Its protein product is CASSPLSGTDTFNSPLHF.

V gene TRBV6-5 combines with J gene TRBJ1-1; a weak D match, TRBD1 (6 bases). Per the germline V gene, CDR1 is MNHEY and CDR2 is SVGAGI. The CDR3 extends over 14 amino acids. V lost 5 bases and J 6 bases, leaving 16 bases between the germline ends. CDR3 amino acids: CASSRTEQGPEAFF. The CDR3 DNA follows: TGTGCCAGCAGTCGTACAGAACAGGGCCCTGAAGCTTTCTTT.

The chain couples TRBV6-4 to TRBJ1-2; weak D call: TRBD1 (5 bases). The germline gives CDR1 MRHNA, CDR2 SNTAGT. The CDR3 contains 13 residues. V lost 0 bases and J 10 bases, leaving 12 bases between the germline ends. The CDR3 region is CASSDSGPFDYTF. CDR3 sequence (DNA): TGTGCCAGCAGTGACTCGGGGCCGTTTGACTACACCTTC.

The chain combines TRBV2 with TRBJ2-1, with D unresolved. This CDR3 has 12 residues. From germline, CDR1 is SNHLY and CDR2 FYNNEI. The ends were cut back, 6 bases at V and 4 bases at J, with 7 bases in the middle. The CDR3 DNA is TGTGCCAGCAGCGCCAGTTACAATGAGCAGTTCTTC. It encodes CASSASYNEQFF.

The chain uses TRBV5-4 and TRBJ2-5; 7 bases map to TRBD1. The CDR3 contains 12 residues. The germline V gene encodes CDR1 SGHNT and CDR2 YYREEE (reference sequence). J lost 8 bases, V lost 4 bases, and 5 bases had no gene match. Written as DNA, the CDR3 is TGTGCCAGCAGCCCGACAGGGCGAACCCAGTACTTC. It yields the protein CASSPTGRTQYF. Complete variable domain (other parts from reference TRBV5-4 and TRBJ2-5): ETGVTQSPTHLIKTRGQQVTLRCSSQSGHNTVSWYQQALGQGPQFIFQYYREEENGRGNFPPRFSGLQFPNYSSELNVNALELDDSALYLCASSPTGRTQYFGPGTRLLVL.

The gene calls are TRBV5-4 and TRBJ1-1; D call uncertain. The CDR3 totals 13 residues. Germline-derived CDR1 and CDR2 are SGHNT and YYREEE (reference sequence). The ends were cut back, 3 bases at V and 4 bases at J, with 10 bases in the middle. The CDR3 here is CASSSNSVTEAFF. The CDR3 bases are TGTGCCAGCAGCTCCAACAGTGTCACTGAAGCTTTCTTT.

The chain recombines TRBV19 with TRBJ1-1; possibly TRBD1 for D (5 bases). V lost 5 bases and J lost 1, with 11 bases in between. This CDR3 region has 14 residues. Per germline, CDR1 LNHDA and CDR2 SQIVND (reference sequence). Written as DNA, the CDR3 is TGTGCCAGTAGTTTTGGCGGGGGGAACACTGAAGCTTTCTTT. Protein: CASSFGGGNTEAFF.

The V and J genes are TRBV5-8 and TRBJ2-7; TRBD1 matches at 9 bases. J was trimmed by 5 bases and V by 5 bases; bases with no gene match: 8. The CDR3 consists of 14 residues. Per the germline V gene, CDR1 is SGHTS and CDR2 is YDEGEE. CDR3 DNA: TGTGCCAGCAGACCCCGGGACAGGGACCACGAGCAGTACTTC. It yields the protein CASRPRDRDHEQYF.

This chain connects TRBV5-1 to TRBJ1-5; the match to TRBD1 covers 7 bases. V lost 0 bases, J lost 5 bases, and 5 bases stayed unmatched. This CDR3 is 15 amino acids long. Germline assignment: CDR1 SGHRS and CDR2 YFSETQ. DNA for the CDR3: TGCGCCAGCAGCTTGGGGGTAGGGGGCTATCAGCCCCAGCATTTT. Translated, it gives CASSLGVGGYQPQHF.

The chain couples TRBV2 to TRBJ2-5, with 14 positions matching TRBD2. After removal of 11 bases from V and 11 bases from J, the junction contained 4 bases not matched to a gene. The CDR3 is made up of 11 amino acids. Germline V gene sequence: CDR1 SNHLY, CDR2 FYNNEI. The CDR3 protein is CAGGLAGAQYF. CDR3 DNA: TGTGCCGGGGGACTAGCGGGGGCACAGTACTTC.